This is a list of T cell receptor beta chains from one sample in a study of blood T cell repertoires in COVID-19. Generated by immunoSEQ multiplex PCR, the TCRdb table keeps only in-frame clones and is missing some. Among around 260,000 clones listed, around 89% were seen once. Sequenced input: peripheral blood. The receptors derive from a man in his 60s who had recovered from COVID-19. Both conserved end residues are part of each CDR3. Each record gives: D gene, clone size, CDR3 length, V gene, J gene, CDR3 protein, CDR3 DNA. The D gene is left open where the match is weak. Some rows have no size entry. The others give once, few or many, or a class for an expanded clone.

>-|-|17|TRBV7-3|TRBJ2-2
CASSLTPGLNSPGELFF
TGTGCCAGCAGCTTAACACCAGGACTCAATTCGCCCGGGGAGCTGTTTTTT
>TRBD1|-|13|TRBV24-1|TRBJ2-5
CATSEGQQETQYF
TGTGCCACCAGTGAGGGACAGCAAGAGACCCAGTACTTC
>-|-|17|TRBV5-1|TRBJ1-6
CASSPTQGPARNSPLHF
TGCGCCAGCAGCCCGACTCAGGGTCCGGCTAGGAATTCACCCCTCCACTTT
>-|-|16|TRBV7-8|TRBJ2-5
CASSLVAGQTTETQYF
TGTGCCAGCAGCTTAGTAGCTGGACAAACGACGGAGACCCAGTACTTC
>TRBD1|-|15|TRBV2|TRBJ2-7
CASSAGTGVGDEQYF
TGTGCCAGCAGTGCGGGGACAGGGGTAGGCGACGAGCAGTACTTC
>-|-|11|TRBV6-5|TRBJ1-2
CASGQNYGYTF
TGTGCCAGCGGGCAGAACTATGGCTACACCTTC
>TRBD1|-|15|TRBV18|TRBJ2-5
CASSSETGGRETQYF
TGTGCCAGCTCATCGGAGACAGGGGGCCGGGAGACCCAGTACTTC
>-|-|15|TRBV5-4|TRBJ1-1
CASSLVPTGNTEAFF
TGTGCCAGCAGCTTGGTTCCGACAGGGAACACTGAAGCTTTCTTT
>-|-|15|TRBV15|TRBJ1-3
CATSSYRPSGNTIYF
TGTGCCACCAGCAGCTACAGGCCCTCTGGAAACACCATATATTTT
>-|-|14|TRBV24-1|TRBJ1-5
CATSDLDTNQPQHF
TGTGCCACCAGTGATTTAGACACCAATCAGCCCCAGCATTTT
>-|-|12|TRBV5-6|TRBJ1-5
CASSRGFQPQHF
TGTGCCAGCAGCCGCGGGTTCCAGCCCCAGCATTTT
>TRBD1|-|14|TRBV10-1|TRBJ2-7
CASSGDRSPYEQYF
TGCGCCAGCAGTGGGGACAGGTCTCCCTACGAGCAGTACTTC
>TRBD1|-|12|TRBV7-8|TRBJ1-2
CASSLGQYGYTF
TGTGCCAGCAGCTTGGGACAGTATGGCTACACCTTC
>TRBD1|-|13|TRBV6-5|TRBJ1-5
CASRPTGHQPQHF
TGTGCCAGCAGACCGACAGGGCATCAGCCCCAGCATTTT
>TRBD2|-|13|TRBV27|TRBJ2-7
CASSVSGLAGLYF
TGTGCCAGCAGTGTATCCGGACTAGCGGGGTTGTACTTC
>-|few|15|TRBV5-1|TRBJ2-1
CASSEVSFRGNEQFF
TGCGCCAGCAGCGAAGTGTCGTTTCGGGGCAATGAGCAGTTCTTC
>-|-|15|TRBV27|TRBJ1-1
CASGRRTTRDTEAFF
TGTGCCAGCGGAAGAAGAACCACGCGGGACACTGAAGCTTTCTTT
>-|-|13|TRBV6-2/TRBV6-3|TRBJ1-1
CASSQRMNTEAFF
TGTGCCAGCAGTCAGAGGATGAACACTGAAGCTTTCTTT
>TRBD1|-|16|TRBV9|TRBJ2-5
CASSGETGGSKETQYF
TGTGCCAGCAGCGGAGAGACAGGGGGCTCGAAGGAGACCCAGTACTTC
>TRBD1|-|14|TRBV7-9|TRBJ2-7
CASSYDRGAYEQYF
TGTGCCAGCAGCTACGACAGGGGGGCCTACGAGCAGTACTTC
>TRBD2|-|15|TRBV7-6|TRBJ2-7
CASSLGAGGPQEQYF
TGTGCCAGCAGCTTAGGTGCGGGGGGCCCCCAAGAGCAGTACTTC
>-|-|15|TRBV3-1/TRBV3-2|TRBJ2-1
CASSQGGGSYNEQFF
TGTGCCAGCAGCCAAGGAGGGGGCTCCTACAATGAGCAGTTCTTC
>-|-|14|TRBV19|TRBJ2-3
CASSIDGGTDTQYF
TGTGCCAGTAGTATTGACGGGGGCACAGATACGCAGTATTTT
>TRBD2|-|16|TRBV7-6|TRBJ2-1
CASSFLAGVSYNEQFF
TGTGCCAGCAGCTTCCTAGCGGGGGTCTCCTACAATGAGCAGTTCTTC
>-|-|15|TRBV4-1|TRBJ1-5
CASRFGIGGNQPQHF
TGCGCCAGCAGATTTGGGATCGGGGGCAATCAGCCCCAGCATTTT
>TRBD1|-|14|TRBV18|TRBJ1-4
CASSPQGADEKLFF
TGTGCCAGCTCACCACAGGGGGCTGATGAAAAACTGTTTTTT
>TRBD1|-|14|TRBV4-2|TRBJ2-5
CASSLNRGRETQYF
TGTGCCAGCAGCCTAAACAGGGGACGGGAGACCCAGTACTTC
>TRBD1|-|15|TRBV19|TRBJ2-5
CASSIGDSDQETQYF
TGTGCCAGTAGTATTGGGGACAGCGATCAAGAGACCCAGTACTTC